The present T cell receptor (beta chain) was sequenced within a study of T cells in Graves' hyperthyroidism and ophthalmopathy. Enrolled ophthalmopathy patients presented with a Clinical Activity Score of at least 3, a NOSPECS grade of at least 4, and disease duration under 3 months. Patients with uncontrolled infections, other autoimmune diseases, pregnancy or lactation were excluded. Clinical symptoms, serum thyroxine, TRAb, thyroid ultrasound and orbital computed tomography established diagnosis. As concerns this clonotype: A clone one base away is much larger, so this may be a read error.

The CDR3 has 14 amino acids. The germline V gene has CDR1 SQVTM and CDR2 ANQGSEA. Regions amplified from RNA transcripts were the TCR beta CDR3 regions. The HTBI primer set was used in a first-round RT-PCR of the TCR CDR3. TCRdb used MiXCR to reprocess the multiplex PCR reads, holding one entry per CDR3 protein. The sample consists of about 640,000 distinct CDR3 sequences, more than 20% of them appearing once. The source of this sequence is a man between 25 and 39 years old with Graves' ophthalmopathy. The specimen was blood. The chain employs TRBV29-1 and TRBJ2-7; TRBD1 aligns across 8 bases. The CDR3 region is CSVERQGNTYEPYF. In nucleotides, the CDR3 is TGCAGCGTTGAAAGACAGGGGAACACCTACGAGCCGTACTTC.